The 10 T cell receptor beta chains below were found in one sample sequenced in a study of CD4 T cells in relation to SARS-CoV-2 and coronaviruses. Profiling relied on immunoSEQ multiplex PCR, and the TCRdb table lists in-frame clones only, not all of them. This table has some 29,000 clones, less than 85% appearing once. The unexposed donors gave CD4+ T cells in about 2010-2019, prior to COVID-19. After roughly ten days of culture, CD4+ T cells were isolated. The antigens for these receptors are not known. The sample taken for sequencing was CD4+ T cells from PBMCs, cultured in vitro. The origin of the receptors is a human donor in good health.

This chain uses TRBV11-1 with TRBJ1-2; D remains unclear. The CDR3 totals 16 residues. Germline loops: CDR1 SGHAT, CDR2 FQDESV (reference sequence). V gave up 5 bases and J gave up 7 bases, with 23 bases separating them. The CDR3 nucleotides read TGTGCCAGCAGCCCCCCTGGACTAACCATTCCCTCTGGCTACACCTTC. Its protein product is CASSPPGLTIPSGYTF. Full variable domain (missing parts from reference TRBV11-1 and TRBJ1-2): EAEVAQSPRYKITEKSQAVAFWCDPISGHATLYWYRQILGQGPELLVQFQDESVVDDSQLPKDRFSAERLKGVDSTLKIQPAELGDSAMYLCASSPPGLTIPSGYTFGSGTRLTVV.

J is TRBJ2-2 and V is TRBV4-3, with TRBD1 matching 10 bases. CDR1 is LGHNA, CDR2 YSLEER, per germline. V gave up 3 bases and J gave up 6 bases; unmatched junction bases: 1. This CDR3 region has 14 residues. This chain's CDR3 is CASSHGQGAGELFF. The CDR3 coding sequence is TGCGCCAGCAGCCACGGACAGGGGGCCGGGGAGCTGTTTTTT.

The chain carries TRBV10-3 and TRBJ2-5; D is uncertain. CDR1 ENHRY and CDR2 SYGVKD come from the germline V gene. Trimming cost V 3 bases and J 1 base, with 6 bases left between them. The CDR3 runs 13 residues. The CDR3 is CAISEGFQETQYF. In DNA, the CDR3 is TGTGCCATCAGTGAAGGGTTCCAAGAGACCCAGTACTTC.

V is TRBV18 and J is TRBJ2-1; 10 bases match TRBD1. Germline V lookup: CDR1 KGHSH, CDR2 LQKENI. This CDR3 has 15 residues. The junction had 6 bases not matched to a gene; V was cut back by 6 bases and J by 4 bases. The CDR3 nucleotides read TGTGCCAGCTCCCAAGGGACAGGGGCATACAATGAGCAGTTCTTC. Its protein product is CASSQGTGAYNEQFF.

This chain uses TRBV2 with TRBJ2-1; 9 nucleotides align to TRBD2. CDR1 is SNHLY and CDR2 is FYNNEI in the germline V gene. With V trimmed by 7 bases and J by 3 bases, 4 bases remained unmatched. The CDR3 totals 14 residues. The CDR3 region has the DNA TGTGCCAGCATAGCGGGAGAGCTCTACAATGAGCAGTTCTTC. Protein sequence: CASIAGELYNEQFF.

This clone was picked up a small number of times. The J gene is TRBJ2-6, the V gene TRBV14; D is unresolved. Between the trimmed V and J ends, which lost 4 bases and 3 bases, there was a span of 10 bases. CDR1 is SGHDN, CDR2 FVKESK, per germline. This CDR3 has 15 amino acids. The CDR3 bases are TGTGCCAGCAGCCCCGGTGGGCTTGGGGCCAACGTCCTGACTTTC. Residues: CASSPGGLGANVLTF.

V usage is TRBV20-1 and J usage is TRBJ2-2; D is unresolved. Germline-derived CDR1 and CDR2 are DFQATT and SNEGSKA (reference sequence). Trimming removed 5 bases from V and 0 bases from J, with 13 bases in between. The CDR3 runs to 15 residues. The CDR3 region has the DNA TGCAGTGCTCGTGACCCCTTCGCGAACACCGGGGAGCTGTTTTTT. Translating gives CSARDPFANTGELFF.

The J gene is TRBJ2-1, the V gene TRBV24-1, with 10 bases matching TRBD1. V lost 0 bases and J lost 2; bases outside the gene matches: 0. The CDR3 runs to 16 residues. The V gene's germline CDR1 is KGHDR and CDR2 SFDVKD. Written as DNA, the CDR3 is TGTGCCACCAGTGATTTGGGACAGGGGGCCTACAATGAGCAGTTCTTC. Residues: CATSDLGQGAYNEQFF.

This clone occurred a few times. The chain has TRBV3-1 (or the pseudogene TRBV3-2) and TRBJ2-6; a weak D match, TRBD2 (5 bases). Germline loops: CDR1 LGHDT, CDR2 YNNKEL (reference sequence). This CDR3 region has 16 residues. V was pared by 4 bases and J by 1 base, with 11 bases between. Here the CDR3 reads CASSLATGSGANVLTF. In nucleotides, the CDR3 is TGTGCCAGCAGCCTTGCCACGGGATCTGGGGCCAACGTCCTGACTTTC.

The chain carries TRBV3-1 (or the pseudogene TRBV3-2) and TRBJ2-1; the match to TRBD2 covers 9 bases. Germline CDR1 reads LGHDT; CDR2 reads YNNKEL (reference sequence). The CDR3 totals 17 residues. V dropped 0 bases and J dropped 3; count of bases not matched to a gene: 6. This chain's CDR3 is CASSQDFSGGYYNEQFF. The DNA of the CDR3 is TGTGCCAGCAGCCAAGATTTTAGCGGGGGCTACTACAATGAGCAGTTCTTC.